This T cell receptor beta chain stems from a study of blood T cell repertoires in COVID-19. There are 13 residues in the CDR3. Germline lookup yields CDR1 MNHEY and CDR2 SVGAGI. Trimming stripped 7 bases from V and 6 bases from J, with 16 bases between. This table comes from immunoSEQ multiplex PCR, and its TCRdb copy is limited to in-frame clones, with some not included. The sample has roughly 27,000 clones, roughly nine tenths seen once. The chain carries TRBV6-5 and TRBJ2-7; a weak D match, TRBD1 (6 bases). The source is a human donor with active COVID-19. The donor label of this sample is uncertain. Specimen: peripheral blood. CDR3 in DNA: TGTGCCAGCAAAAAGGGGGTCCTTCTCGAGCAGTACTTC. Its protein is CASKKGVLLEQYF.